This T cell receptor beta chain was obtained from a study of T cell changes during pregnancy in multiple sclerosis. This CDR3 spans 16 amino acids. Germline-derived CDR1 and CDR2 are KGHSH and LQKENI. The ends were cut back, 3 bases at V and 7 bases at J, with 22 bases in the middle. Measured with immunoSEQ multiplex PCR; TCRdb has only the in-frame clones, and not every one. The table lists 80,000 to 100,000 clones, 90% to 95% of them singletons. The source of this sequence is a female donor in good health, enrolled as a control in a pregnancy study. Material: peripheral blood, obtained after pregnancy. V usage is TRBV18 and J usage is TRBJ2-7; D is perhaps TRBD1 (6 bases). CDR3 amino acids: CASSPKPRTDPTEQYF. Here the CDR3 DNA reads TGTGCCAGCTCACCCAAACCCAGGACAGACCCTACTGAGCAGTACTTC.